This T cell receptor beta chain was sequenced during a study of blood T cell repertoires in COVID-19. Across the whole study: Specimens from acute and convalescent COVID-19 originated in the United States, Italy and Spain. T cells, B-cell-depleted T cells, or PBMCs provided the cDNA or gDNA that served as material.

Per the original data handling: Researchers report that nucleated cell counts were estimated from reference gene primer amplification. Produced via immunoSEQ multiplex PCR; TCRdb's table is partial and in-frame only. V and J calls plus clone size are reproduced from that table; the DNA served to infer D and trimming. This table has 200,000 to 250,000 clones, about 80% appearing once. The V and J ends lost 5 bases and 2 bases respectively, with 13 bases between them. This CDR3 is 14 amino acids long. Germline V CDR1 and CDR2: MNHEY, SMNVEV (reference sequence). Source material: peripheral blood. This TCR derives from an elderly man with acute or convalescent COVID-19. V gene TRBV27 combines with J gene TRBJ2-7; a weak D match, TRBD1 (5 bases). The CDR3 sequence is CASSPRQLPYEQYF. CDR3 bases: TGTGCCAGCAGTCCACGACAGCTCCCCTACGAGCAGTACTTC.